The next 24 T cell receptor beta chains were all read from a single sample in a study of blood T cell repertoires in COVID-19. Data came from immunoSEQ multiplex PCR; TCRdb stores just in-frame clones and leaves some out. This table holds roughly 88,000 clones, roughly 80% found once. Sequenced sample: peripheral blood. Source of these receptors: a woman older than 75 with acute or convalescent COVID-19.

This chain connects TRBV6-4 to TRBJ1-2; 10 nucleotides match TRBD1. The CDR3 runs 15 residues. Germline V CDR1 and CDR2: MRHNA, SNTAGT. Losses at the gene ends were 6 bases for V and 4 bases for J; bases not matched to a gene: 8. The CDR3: CASSEPGQGIYGYTF. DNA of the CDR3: TGTGCCAGCAGCGAACCGGGACAGGGGATCTATGGCTACACCTTC.

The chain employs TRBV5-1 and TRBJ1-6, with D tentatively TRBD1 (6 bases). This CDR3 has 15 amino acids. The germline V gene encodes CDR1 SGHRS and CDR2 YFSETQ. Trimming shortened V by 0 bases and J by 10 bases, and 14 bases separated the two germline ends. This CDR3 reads CASSLAGAGESPLHF. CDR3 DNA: TGCGCCAGCAGCTTGGCCGGAGCAGGGGAATCACCCCTCCACTTT.

Written as DNA, the CDR3 is TGTGCCAGCACCATGGGGACAGAAAAGAGCTACACCTTC. This translates into CASTMGTEKSYTF. J is TRBJ1-2 and V is TRBV28, with 7 bases matching TRBD1. CDR1 and CDR2 (germline): MDHEN, SYDVKM. Trimming cost V 7 bases and J 9 bases; bases outside gene matches: 11. The CDR3 sequence is 13 residues long.

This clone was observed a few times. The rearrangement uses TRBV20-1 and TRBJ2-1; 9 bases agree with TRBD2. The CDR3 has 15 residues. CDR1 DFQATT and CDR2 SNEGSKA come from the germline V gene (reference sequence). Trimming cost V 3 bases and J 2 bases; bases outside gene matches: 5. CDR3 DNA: TGCAGTGCTAGTGTGAGCGGGGGGACCTACAATGAGCAGTTCTTC. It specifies CSASVSGGTYNEQFF.

Here the CDR3 DNA reads TGTGCCAGCAGACGGGCGGGGCCCACCGGGGAGCTGTTTTTT. Translating it yields CASRRAGPTGELFF. The rearrangement links TRBV6-5 to TRBJ2-2; D may be TRBD2 (6 bases). The CDR3 length is 14 residues. The germline V gene encodes CDR1 MNHEY and CDR2 SVGAGI. Between the trimmed V and J ends, which lost 6 bases and 4 bases, there was a span of 12 bases.

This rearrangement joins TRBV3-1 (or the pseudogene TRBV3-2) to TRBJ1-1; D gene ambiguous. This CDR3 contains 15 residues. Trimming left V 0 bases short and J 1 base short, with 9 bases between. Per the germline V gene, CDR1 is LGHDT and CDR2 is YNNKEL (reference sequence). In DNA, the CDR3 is TGTGCCAGCAGCCAAGATGACCCGGGGAACACTGAAGCTTTCTTT. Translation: CASSQDDPGNTEAFF.

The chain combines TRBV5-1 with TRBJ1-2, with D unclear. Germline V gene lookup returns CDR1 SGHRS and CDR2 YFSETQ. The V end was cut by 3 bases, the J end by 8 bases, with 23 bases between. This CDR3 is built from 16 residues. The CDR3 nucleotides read TGCGCCAGCAGCTCTTCGGATCGGAGCTCCAAGGAAGGCTACACCTTC. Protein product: CASSSSDRSSKEGYTF.

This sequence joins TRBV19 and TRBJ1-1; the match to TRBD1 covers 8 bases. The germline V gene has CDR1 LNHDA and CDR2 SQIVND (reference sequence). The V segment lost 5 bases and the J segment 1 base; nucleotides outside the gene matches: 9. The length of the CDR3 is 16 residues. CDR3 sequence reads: CASSPWGQASNTEAFF. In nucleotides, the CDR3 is TGTGCCAGTAGTCCCTGGGGACAGGCCTCGAACACTGAAGCTTTCTTT.

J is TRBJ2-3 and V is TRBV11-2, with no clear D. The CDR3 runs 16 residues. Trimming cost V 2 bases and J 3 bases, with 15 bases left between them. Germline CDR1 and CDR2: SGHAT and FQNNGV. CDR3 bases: TGTGCCAGCAGCTTAACCCGCGGTTTAAAGACAGATACGCAGTATTTT. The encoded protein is CASSLTRGLKTDTQYF.

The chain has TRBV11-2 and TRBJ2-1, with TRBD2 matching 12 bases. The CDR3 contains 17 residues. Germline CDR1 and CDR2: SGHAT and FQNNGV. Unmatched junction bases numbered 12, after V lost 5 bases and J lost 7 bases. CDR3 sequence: CASSPGLAGPRGNEQFF. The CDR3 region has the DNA TGTGCCAGCAGCCCTGGACTAGCGGGGCCAAGGGGTAATGAGCAGTTCTTC.

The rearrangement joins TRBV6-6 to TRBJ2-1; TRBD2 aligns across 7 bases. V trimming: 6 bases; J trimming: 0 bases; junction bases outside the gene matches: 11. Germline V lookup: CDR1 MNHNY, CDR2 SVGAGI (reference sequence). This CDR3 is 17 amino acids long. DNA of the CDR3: TGTGCCAGCAGCCGAGATGGGCGGGAGACCTCCTACAATGAGCAGTTCTTC. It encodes CASSRDGRETSYNEQFF.

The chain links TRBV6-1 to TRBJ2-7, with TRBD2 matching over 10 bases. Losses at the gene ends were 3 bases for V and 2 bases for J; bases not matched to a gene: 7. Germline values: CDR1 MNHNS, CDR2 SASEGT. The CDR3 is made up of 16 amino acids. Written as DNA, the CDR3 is TGTGCCAGCAGTGACCCAGCGGGGGGGATACCCTACGAGCAGTACTTC. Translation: CASSDPAGGIPYEQYF.

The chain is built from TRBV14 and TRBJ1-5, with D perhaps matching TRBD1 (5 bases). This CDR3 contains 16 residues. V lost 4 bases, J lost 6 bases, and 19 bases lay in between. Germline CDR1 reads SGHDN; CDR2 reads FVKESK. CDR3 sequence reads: CASSPFGRQGGQPQHF. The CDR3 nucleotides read TGTGCCAGCAGCCCTTTTGGGAGGCAGGGAGGTCAGCCCCAGCATTTT.

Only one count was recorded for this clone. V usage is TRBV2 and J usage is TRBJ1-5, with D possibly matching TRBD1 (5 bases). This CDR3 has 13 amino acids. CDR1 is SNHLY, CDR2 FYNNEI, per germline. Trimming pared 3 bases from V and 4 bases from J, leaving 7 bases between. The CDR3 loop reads CASSDRQNQPQHF. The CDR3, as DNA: TGTGCCAGCAGTGACCGACAGAATCAGCCCCAGCATTTT.

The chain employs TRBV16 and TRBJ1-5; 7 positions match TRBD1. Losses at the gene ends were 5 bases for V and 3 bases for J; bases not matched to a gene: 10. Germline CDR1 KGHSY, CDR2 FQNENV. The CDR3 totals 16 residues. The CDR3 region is CASSSDRVWNNQPQHF. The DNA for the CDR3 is TGTGCCAGCAGCTCCGACAGGGTATGGAACAATCAGCCCCAGCATTTT.

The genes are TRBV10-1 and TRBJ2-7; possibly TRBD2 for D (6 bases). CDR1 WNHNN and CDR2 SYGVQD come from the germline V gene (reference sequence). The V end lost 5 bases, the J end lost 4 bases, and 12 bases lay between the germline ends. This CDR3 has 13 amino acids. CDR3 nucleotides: TGCGCCAGCAGTTCCCAGGGAGGATACGAGCAGTACTTC. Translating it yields CASSSQGGYEQYF.

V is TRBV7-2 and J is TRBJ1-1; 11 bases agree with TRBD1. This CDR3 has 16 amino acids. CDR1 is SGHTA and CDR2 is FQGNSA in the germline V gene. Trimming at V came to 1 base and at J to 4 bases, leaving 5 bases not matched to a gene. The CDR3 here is CASSLGGQGAGTEAFF. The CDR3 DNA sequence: TGTGCCAGCAGCTTAGGAGGACAGGGGGCTGGCACTGAAGCTTTCTTT. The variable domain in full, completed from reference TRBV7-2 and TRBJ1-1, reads GAGVSQSPSNKVTEKGKDVELRCDPISGHTALYWYRQSLGQGLEFLIYFQGNSAPDKSGLPSDRFSAERTGGSVSTLTIQRTQQEDSAVYLCASSLGGQGAGTEAFFGQGTRLTVV.

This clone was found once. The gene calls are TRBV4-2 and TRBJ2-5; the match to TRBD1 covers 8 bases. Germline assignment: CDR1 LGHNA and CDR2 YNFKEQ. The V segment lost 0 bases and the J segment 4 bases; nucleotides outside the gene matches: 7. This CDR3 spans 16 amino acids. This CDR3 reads CASSQDLGQGRETQYF. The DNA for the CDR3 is TGTGCCAGCAGCCAAGATCTTGGACAGGGCCGAGAGACCCAGTACTTC.

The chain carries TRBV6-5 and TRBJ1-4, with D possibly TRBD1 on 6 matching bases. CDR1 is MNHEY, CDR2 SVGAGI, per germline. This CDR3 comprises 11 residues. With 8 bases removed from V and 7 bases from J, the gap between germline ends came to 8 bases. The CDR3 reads CASRGGEKLFF. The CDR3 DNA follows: TGTGCCAGCCGAGGGGGTGAAAAACTGTTTTTT.

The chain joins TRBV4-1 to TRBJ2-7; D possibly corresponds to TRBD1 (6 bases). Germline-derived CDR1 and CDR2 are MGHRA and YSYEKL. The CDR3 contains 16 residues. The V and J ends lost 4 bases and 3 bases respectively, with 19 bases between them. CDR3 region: CASSLHNRDTFYEQYF. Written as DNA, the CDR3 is TGCGCCAGCAGCCTCCATAACCGGGACACTTTCTACGAGCAGTACTTC.

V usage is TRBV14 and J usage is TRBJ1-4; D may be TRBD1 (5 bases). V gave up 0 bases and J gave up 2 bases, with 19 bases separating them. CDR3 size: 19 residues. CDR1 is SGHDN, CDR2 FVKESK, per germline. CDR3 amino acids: CASSQDIPQGLSTNEKLFF. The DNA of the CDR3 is TGTGCCAGCAGCCAAGATATCCCTCAGGGTCTATCGACTAATGAAAAACTGTTTTTT.

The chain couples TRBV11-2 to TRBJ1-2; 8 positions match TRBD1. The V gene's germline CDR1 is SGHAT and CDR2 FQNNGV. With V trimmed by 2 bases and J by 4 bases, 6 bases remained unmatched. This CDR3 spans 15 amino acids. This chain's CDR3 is CASSLLGTGTYGYTF. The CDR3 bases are TGTGCCAGCAGCTTATTGGGGACAGGAACCTATGGCTACACCTTC.

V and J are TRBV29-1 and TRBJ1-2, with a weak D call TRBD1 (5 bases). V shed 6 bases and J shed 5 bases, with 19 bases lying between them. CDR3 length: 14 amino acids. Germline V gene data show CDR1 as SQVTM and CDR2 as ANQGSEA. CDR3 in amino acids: CSVPREESFYGYTF. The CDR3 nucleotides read TGCAGCGTCCCCAGGGAGGAGTCCTTTTATGGCTACACCTTC.

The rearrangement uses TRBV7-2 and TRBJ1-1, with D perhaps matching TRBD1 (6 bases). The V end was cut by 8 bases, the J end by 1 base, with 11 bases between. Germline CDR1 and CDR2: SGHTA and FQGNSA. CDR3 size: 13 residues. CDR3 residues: CASGGQTNTEAFF. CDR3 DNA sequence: TGTGCCAGCGGCGGACAGACGAACACTGAAGCTTTCTTT.